The source of this T cell receptor beta chain is a study of blood T cells in healthy people across ages. Trimming stripped 3 bases from V and 8 bases from J, with 16 bases between. CDR1 is MNHEY and CDR2 is SVGEGT in the germline V gene. CDR3 size: 14 residues. Comment on this clonotype: The antigen is not known.

Primed by a sample-barcoded 5' primer and a J-beta primer mix, a second PCR proceeded for about 6 to 12 cycles. TCRdb analysed the 5' RACE reads with MiXCR anew, one entry per CDR3 protein. This sample has 650,000 to 1,000,000 distinct CDR3 sequences; around 36% occur once, and the top ten carry about an eighth. Whole-study findings and limits: Age advanced and TCR beta diversity per million T cells fell, roughly linearly. Researchers report that TCR beta diversity correlated strongly with naive T cell percentage. Shifts in expanded clonotypes may have been confounded by donor CMV status, which was unknown.

This receptor was taken from a man between 18 and 35 years old in good health. Sequencing was done on a sample of blood. The chain uses TRBV6-2 or TRBV6-3 and TRBJ1-2; no clear D. The CDR3 protein is CASSYSSLGGGYTF. The CDR3 nucleotides read TGTGCCAGCAGTTATTCGTCCCTTGGTGGGGGCTACACCTTC.